The sequence of this T cell receptor beta chain was determined in a study of T cell responses to AZD1222 COVID-19 vaccine. The CDR3 runs to 14 residues. The germline V gene encodes CDR1 LNHDA and CDR2 SQIVND (reference sequence). After removal of 4 bases from V and 3 bases from J, the junction contained 3 bases not matched to a gene. To note about this clone: Its antigen is still unknown.

Study-level findings and limits: Across spike, vaccine-associated CD4 TCRs were found, dominant at 160-218 and 743-854. Only a handful of people who got AZD1222 tested seropositive at baseline. Spike-specific TCR breadth and depth both grew after two AZD1222 doses. As reported, nearly half of all spike-specific TCRs target variant regions that are unmutated.

Assay used: immunoSEQ multiplex PCR; TCRdb lists only in-frame clones, some missing. The data hold about 180,000 clones, with approximately 94% observed a single time. This sequence joins TRBV19 and TRBJ2-4; 7 bases line up with TRBD1. Here the sequenced sample was peripheral blood, taken 28 days after the second AZD1222 dose. The clonotype comes from an adult who received the AZD1222 COVID-19 vaccine. The CDR3 protein is CASSTGQIKNIQYF. CDR3 sequence (DNA): TGTGCCAGTAGTACGGGACAGATCAAAAACATTCAGTACTTC.